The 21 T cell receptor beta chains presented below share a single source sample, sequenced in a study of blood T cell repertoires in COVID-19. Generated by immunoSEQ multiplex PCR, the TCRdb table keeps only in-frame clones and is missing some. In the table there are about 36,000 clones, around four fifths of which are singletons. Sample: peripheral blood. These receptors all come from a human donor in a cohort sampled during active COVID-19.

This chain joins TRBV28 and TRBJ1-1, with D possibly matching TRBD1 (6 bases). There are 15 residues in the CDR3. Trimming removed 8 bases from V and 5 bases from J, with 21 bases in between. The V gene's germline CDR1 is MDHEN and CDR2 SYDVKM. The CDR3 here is CASYMAGRGGTEAFF. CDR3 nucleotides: TGTGCCAGCTACATGGCGGGCAGGGGCGGAACTGAAGCTTTCTTT.

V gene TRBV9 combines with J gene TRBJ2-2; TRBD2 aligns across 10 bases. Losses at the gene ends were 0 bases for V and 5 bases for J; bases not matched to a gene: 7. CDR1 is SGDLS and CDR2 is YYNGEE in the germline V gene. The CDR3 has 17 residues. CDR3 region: CASSVEAGSGGTGELFF. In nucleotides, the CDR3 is TGTGCCAGCAGCGTAGAAGCGGGTAGCGGGGGGACCGGGGAGCTGTTTTTT.

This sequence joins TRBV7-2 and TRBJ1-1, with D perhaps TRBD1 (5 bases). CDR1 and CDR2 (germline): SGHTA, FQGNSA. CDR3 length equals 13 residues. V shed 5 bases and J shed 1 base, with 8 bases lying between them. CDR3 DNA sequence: TGTGCCAGCAGCGTCGGACAGAACACTGAAGCTTTCTTT. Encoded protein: CASSVGQNTEAFF.

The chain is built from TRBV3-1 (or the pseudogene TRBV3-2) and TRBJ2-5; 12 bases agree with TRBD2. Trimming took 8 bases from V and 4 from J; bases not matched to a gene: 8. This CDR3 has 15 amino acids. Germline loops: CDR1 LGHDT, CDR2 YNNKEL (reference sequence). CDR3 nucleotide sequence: TGTGCCAGCTCTTCTCCGACTAGCGGGGGAGAGACCCAGTACTTC. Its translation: CASSSPTSGGETQYF.

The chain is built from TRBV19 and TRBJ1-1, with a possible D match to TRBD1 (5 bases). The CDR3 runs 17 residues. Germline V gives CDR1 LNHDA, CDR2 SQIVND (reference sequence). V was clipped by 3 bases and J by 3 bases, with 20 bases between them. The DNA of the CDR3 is TGTGCCAGTAGTATGCGACAGCCTACCAGGAGGGACACTGAAGCTTTCTTT. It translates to CASSMRQPTRRDTEAFF.

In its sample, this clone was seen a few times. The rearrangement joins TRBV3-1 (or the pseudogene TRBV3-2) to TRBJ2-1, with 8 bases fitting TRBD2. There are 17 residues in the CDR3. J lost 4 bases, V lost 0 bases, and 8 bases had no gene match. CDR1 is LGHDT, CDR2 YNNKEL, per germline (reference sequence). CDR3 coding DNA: TGTGCCAGCAGCCAAGATTTGGCCACTAGCGGTTACAATGAGCAGTTCTTC. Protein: CASSQDLATSGYNEQFF.

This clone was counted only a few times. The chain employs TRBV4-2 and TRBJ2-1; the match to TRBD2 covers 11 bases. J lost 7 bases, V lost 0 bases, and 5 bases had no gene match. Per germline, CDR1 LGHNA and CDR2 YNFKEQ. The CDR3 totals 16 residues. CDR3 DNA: TGTGCCAGCAGCCAAGAAGGCCTAGCGGGGGGAAATGAGCAGTTCTTC. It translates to CASSQEGLAGGNEQFF.

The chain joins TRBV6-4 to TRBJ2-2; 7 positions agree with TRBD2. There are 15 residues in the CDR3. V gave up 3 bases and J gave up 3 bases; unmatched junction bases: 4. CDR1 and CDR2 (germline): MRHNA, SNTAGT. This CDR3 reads CASSDLAGDTGELFF. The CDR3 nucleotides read TGTGCCAGCAGTGATCTGGCGGGGGACACCGGGGAGCTGTTTTTT.

DNA of the CDR3: TGTGCCAGCAGCGTAAGACCTGGACTAGCGGTCAATGAGCAGTTCTTC. Translating it yields CASSVRPGLAVNEQFF. This chain joins TRBV9 and TRBJ2-1; 10 bases agree with TRBD2. The CDR3 extends over 16 amino acids. Germline V gives CDR1 SGDLS, CDR2 YYNGEE. The ends lost 1 base at V and 6 bases at J; junction bases unmatched: 7.

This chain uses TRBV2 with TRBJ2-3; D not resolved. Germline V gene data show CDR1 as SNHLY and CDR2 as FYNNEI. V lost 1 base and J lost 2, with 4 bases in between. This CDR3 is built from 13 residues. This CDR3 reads CASSEGATDTQYF. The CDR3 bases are TGTGCCAGCAGTGAAGGCGCCACAGATACGCAGTATTTT. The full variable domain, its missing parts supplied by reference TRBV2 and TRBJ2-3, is EPEVTQTPSHQVTQMGQEVILRCVPISNHLYFYWYRQILGQKVEFLVSFYNNEISEKSEIFDDQFSVERPDGSNFTLKIRSTKLEDSAMYFCASSEGATDTQYFGPGTRLTVL.

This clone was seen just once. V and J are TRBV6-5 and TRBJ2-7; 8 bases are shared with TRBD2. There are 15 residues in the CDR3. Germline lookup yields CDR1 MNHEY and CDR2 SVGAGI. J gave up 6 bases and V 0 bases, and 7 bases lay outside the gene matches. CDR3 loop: CASSYSRRGGVEQYF. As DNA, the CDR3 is TGTGCCAGCAGTTACTCGAGACGGGGGGGCGTCGAGCAGTACTTC.

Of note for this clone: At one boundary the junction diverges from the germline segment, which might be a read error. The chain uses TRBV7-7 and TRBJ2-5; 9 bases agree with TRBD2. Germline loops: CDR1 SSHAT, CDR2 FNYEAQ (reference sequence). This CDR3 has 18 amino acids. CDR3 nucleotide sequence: TGTGCTAGCAGCTTAAGGGCCTCATGGCGGGGGGGCCGGGAGACCCAGTACTTC. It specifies CASSLRASWRGGRETQYF.

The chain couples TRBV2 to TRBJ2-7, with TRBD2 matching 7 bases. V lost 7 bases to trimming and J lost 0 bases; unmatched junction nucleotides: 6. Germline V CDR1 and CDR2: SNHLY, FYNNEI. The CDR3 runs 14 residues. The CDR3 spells CASKEGGSSYEQYF. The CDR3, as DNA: TGTGCCAGCAAAGAGGGAGGGAGCTCCTACGAGCAGTACTTC.

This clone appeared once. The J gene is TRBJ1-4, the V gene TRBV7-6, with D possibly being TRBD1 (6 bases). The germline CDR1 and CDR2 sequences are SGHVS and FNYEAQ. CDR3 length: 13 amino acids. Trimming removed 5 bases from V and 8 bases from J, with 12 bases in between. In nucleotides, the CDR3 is TGTGCCAGCAGCGGTGGGACAACCGAAAAACTGTTTTTT. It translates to CASSGGTTEKLFF.

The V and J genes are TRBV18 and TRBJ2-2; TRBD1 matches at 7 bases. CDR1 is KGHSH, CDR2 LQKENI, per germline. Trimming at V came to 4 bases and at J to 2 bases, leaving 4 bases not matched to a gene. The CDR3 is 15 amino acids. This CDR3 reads CASSQGALNTGELFF. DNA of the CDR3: TGTGCCAGCTCACAGGGGGCCCTAAACACCGGGGAGCTGTTTTTT.

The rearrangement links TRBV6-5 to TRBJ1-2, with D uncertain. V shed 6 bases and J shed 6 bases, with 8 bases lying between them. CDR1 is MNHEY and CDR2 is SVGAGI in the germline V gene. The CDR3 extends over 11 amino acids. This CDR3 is CASREGDGYTF. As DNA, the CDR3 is TGTGCCAGCAGGGAGGGTGATGGCTACACCTTC.

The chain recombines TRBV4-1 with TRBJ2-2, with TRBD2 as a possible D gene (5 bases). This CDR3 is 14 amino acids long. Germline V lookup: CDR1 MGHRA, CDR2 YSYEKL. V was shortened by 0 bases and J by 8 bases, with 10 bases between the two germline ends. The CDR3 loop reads CASSQDRGRGELFF. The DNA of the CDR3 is TGCGCCAGCAGCCAAGACCGGGGAAGGGGGGAGCTGTTTTTT.

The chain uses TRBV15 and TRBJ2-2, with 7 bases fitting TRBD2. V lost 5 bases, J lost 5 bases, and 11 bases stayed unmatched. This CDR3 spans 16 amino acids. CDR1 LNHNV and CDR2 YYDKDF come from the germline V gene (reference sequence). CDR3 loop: CATSGPGLMGTGELFF. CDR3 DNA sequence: TGTGCCACCAGCGGTCCGGGACTAATGGGGACCGGGGAGCTGTTTTTT.

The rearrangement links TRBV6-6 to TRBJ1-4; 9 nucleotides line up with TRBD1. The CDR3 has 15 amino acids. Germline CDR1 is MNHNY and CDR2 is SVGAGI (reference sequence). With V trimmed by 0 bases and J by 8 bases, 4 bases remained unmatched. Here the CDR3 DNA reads TGTGCCAGCAGTTACTCCCGGGACAGGGCCGAAAAACTGTTTTTT. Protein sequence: CASSYSRDRAEKLFF.

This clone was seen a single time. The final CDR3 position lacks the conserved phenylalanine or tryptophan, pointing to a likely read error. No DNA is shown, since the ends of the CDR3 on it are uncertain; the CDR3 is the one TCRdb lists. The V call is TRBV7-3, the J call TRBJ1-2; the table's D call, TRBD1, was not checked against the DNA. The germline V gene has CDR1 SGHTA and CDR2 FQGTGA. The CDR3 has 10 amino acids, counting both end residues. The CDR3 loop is CASSLWDTDL.

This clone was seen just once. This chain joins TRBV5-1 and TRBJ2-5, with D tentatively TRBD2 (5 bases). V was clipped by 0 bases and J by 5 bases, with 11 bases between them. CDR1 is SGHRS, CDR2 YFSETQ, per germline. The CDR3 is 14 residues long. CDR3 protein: CASSLGEGYETQYF. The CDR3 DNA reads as TGCGCCAGCAGCTTGGGAGAGGGCTACGAGACCCAGTACTTC. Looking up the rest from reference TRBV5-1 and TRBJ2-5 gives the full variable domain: KAGVTQTPRYLIKTRGQQVTLSCSPISGHRSVSWYQQTPGQGLQFLFEYFSETQRNKGNFPGRFSGRQFSNSRSEMNVSTLELGDSALYLCASSLGEGYETQYFGPGTRLLVL.